This T cell receptor beta chain was captured by sequencing in a study of T cells in Graves' hyperthyroidism and ophthalmopathy. General observations from the study: The majority of expanded thyroid clonotypes above 0.001 also appeared in blood.

Amplification of TCR beta CDR3 regions used RNA as the template. In the first-round RT-PCR of the TCR CDR3, the HTBI primer set was used. TCRdb passed the multiplex PCR reads through MiXCR, listing each CDR3 protein once. The sample consists of 300,000 to 400,000 distinct CDR3 sequences, 21% of them appearing once. Fresh peripheral blood, about 9.6 ml, yielded the PBMCs. Trimming at V came to 3 bases and at J to 4 bases, leaving 12 bases not matched to a gene. This CDR3 contains 18 residues. Germline loops: CDR1 MDHEN, CDR2 SYDVKM. This clonotype was seen many times. Its antigen remains unidentified. The chain employs TRBV28 and TRBJ2-1; 10 nucleotides align to TRBD2. This clonotype was obtained from a woman aged 45-65 years with Graves' hyperthyroidism. What was sequenced was blood. In DNA, the CDR3 is TGTGCCAGCAGTTTCGAATGGCGCCCGGGACTAGCGTACAATGAGCAGTTCTTC. It translates to CASSFEWRPGLAYNEQFF.